This T cell receptor (beta chain) is from a study of OX40 agonist ivuxolimab in advanced cancers. Germline assignment: CDR1 GTSNPN and CDR2 SVGIG (reference sequence). Trimming took 4 bases from V and 3 from J; bases not matched to a gene: 3. The CDR3 is 13 amino acids. The table came from immunoSEQ multiplex PCR; TCRdb's copy has only in-frame clones and leaves some out. The sample yields under 25,000 clones, just over 85% seen once. The receptor's source is an adult with an advanced solid tumor such as melanoma, head and neck, liver or kidney cancer. The chain links TRBV30 to TRBJ2-3; 8 positions agree with TRBD2. The source was CD4+ or CD8+ T cells sorted from blood, collected in a trial of the OX40 agonist ivuxolimab. This CDR3 reads CAWTAGGTDTQYF. Written as DNA, the CDR3 is TGTGCCTGGACGGCGGGGGGTACAGATACGCAGTATTTT.